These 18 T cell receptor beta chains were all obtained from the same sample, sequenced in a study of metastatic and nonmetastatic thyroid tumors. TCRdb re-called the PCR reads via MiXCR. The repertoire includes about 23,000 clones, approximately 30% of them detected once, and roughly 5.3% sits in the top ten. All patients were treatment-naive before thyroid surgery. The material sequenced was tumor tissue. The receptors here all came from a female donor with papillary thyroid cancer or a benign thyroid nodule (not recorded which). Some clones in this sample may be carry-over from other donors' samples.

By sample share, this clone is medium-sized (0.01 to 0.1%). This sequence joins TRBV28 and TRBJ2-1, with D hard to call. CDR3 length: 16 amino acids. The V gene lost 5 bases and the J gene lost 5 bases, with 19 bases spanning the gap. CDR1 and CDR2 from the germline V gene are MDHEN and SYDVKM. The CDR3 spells CASSETGPISNNEQFF. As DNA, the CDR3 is TGTGCCAGCAGTGAAACCGGCCCCATTTCGAACAATGAGCAGTTCTTC.

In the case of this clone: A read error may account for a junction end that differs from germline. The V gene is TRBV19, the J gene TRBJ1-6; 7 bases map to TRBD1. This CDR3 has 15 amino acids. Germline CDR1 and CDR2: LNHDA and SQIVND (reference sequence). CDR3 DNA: TGCGCCAGTATACCTCTCCAGGGGGATAATTCACCCCTCCACTTT. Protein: CASIPLQGDNSPLHF.

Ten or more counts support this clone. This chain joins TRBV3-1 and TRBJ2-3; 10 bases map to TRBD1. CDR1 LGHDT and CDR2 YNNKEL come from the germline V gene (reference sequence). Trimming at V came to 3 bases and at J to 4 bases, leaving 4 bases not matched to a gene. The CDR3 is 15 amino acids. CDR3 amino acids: CASSQTGGSADTQYF. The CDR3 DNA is TGTGCCAGCAGCCAGACAGGGGGCAGCGCAGATACGCAGTATTTT.

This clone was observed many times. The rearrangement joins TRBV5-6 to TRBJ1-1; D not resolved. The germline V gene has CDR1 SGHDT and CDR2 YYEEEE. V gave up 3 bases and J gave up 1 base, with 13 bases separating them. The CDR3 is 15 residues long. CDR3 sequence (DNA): TGTGCCAGCAGCTCCCTCGCGAATGGGAACACTGAAGCTTTCTTT. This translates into CASSSLANGNTEAFF.

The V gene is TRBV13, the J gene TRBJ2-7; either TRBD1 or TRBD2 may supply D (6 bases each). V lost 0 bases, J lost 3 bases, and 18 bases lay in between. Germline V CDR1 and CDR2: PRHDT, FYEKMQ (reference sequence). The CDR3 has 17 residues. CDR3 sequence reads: CASSLGGRKGGRYEQYF. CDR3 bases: TGTGCCAGCAGCTTAGGAGGTCGAAAGGGGGGCCGCTACGAGCAGTACTTC.

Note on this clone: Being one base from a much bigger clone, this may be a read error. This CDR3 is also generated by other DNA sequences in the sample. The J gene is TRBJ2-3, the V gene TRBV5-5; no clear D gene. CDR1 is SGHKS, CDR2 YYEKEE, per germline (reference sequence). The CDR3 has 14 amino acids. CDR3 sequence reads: CASRMNIGTDTQYF. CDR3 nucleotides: TGTGCCAGCAGGATGAACATAGGCACAGATACGCAGTACTTT.

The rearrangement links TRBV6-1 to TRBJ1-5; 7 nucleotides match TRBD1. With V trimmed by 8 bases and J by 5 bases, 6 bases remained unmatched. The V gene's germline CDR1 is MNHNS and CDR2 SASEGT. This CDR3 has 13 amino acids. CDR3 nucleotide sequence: TGTGCCAGCCGGGACAGCCGGTATCAGCCCCAGCATTTT. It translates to CASRDSRYQPQHF.

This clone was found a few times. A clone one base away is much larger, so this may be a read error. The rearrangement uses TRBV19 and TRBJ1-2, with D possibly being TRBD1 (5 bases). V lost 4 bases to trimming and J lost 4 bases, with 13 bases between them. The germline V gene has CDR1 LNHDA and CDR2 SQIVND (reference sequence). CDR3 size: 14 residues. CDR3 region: CASSTAFDSYGYTF. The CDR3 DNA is TGTGCCAGTAGTACCGCCTTCGACAGCTATGGCTACACCTTC. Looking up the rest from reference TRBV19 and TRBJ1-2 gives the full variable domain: DGGITQSPKYLFRKEGQNVTLSCEQNLNHDAMYWYRQDPGQGLRLIYYSQIVNDFQKGDIAEGYSVSREKKESFPLTVTSAQKNPTAFYLCASSTAFDSYGYTFGSGTRLTVV.

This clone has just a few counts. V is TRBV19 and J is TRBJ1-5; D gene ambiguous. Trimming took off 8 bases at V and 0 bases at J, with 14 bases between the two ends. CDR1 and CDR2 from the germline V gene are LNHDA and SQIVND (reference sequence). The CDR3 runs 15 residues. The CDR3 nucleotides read TGTGCCAGTGATCATAGACGATATAGCAATCAGCCCCAGCATTTT. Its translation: CASDHRRYSNQPQHF. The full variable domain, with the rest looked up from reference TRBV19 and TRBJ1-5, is DGGITQSPKYLFRKEGQNVTLSCEQNLNHDAMYWYRQDPGQGLRLIYYSQIVNDFQKGDIAEGYSVSREKKESFPLTVTSAQKNPTAFYLCASDHRRYSNQPQHFGDGTRLSIL.

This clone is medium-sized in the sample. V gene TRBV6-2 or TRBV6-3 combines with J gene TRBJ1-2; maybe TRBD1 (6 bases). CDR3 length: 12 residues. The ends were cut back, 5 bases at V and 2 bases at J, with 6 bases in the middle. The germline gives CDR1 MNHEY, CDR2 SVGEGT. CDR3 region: CASSDRNYGYTF. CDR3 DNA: TGTGCCAGCAGTGACAGGAACTATGGCTACACCTTC.

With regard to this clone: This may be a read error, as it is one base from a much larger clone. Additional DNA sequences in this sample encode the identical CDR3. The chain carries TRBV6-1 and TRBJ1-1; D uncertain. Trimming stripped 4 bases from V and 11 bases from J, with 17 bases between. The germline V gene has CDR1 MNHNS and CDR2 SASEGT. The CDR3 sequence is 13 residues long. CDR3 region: CASSVMSTAEAFF. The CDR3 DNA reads TGTGCCAGCAGTGTCATGTCTACTGCCGAGGCTTTCTTT.

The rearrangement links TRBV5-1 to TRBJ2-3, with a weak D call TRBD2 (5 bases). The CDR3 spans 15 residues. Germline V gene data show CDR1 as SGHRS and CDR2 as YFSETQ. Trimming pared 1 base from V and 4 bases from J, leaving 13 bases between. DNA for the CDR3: TGCGCCAGCAGCTTGCGGGCATGGAGGCCAGATACGCAGTATTTT. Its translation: CASSLRAWRPDTQYF.

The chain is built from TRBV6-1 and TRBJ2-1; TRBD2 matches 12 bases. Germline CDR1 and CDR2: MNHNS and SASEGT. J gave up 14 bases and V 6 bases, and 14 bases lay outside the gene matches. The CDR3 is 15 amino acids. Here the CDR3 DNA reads TGTGCCAGCAGCGCCACTAGCGGGGGGCCAATCTGGGAGTTCTTC. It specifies CASSATSGGPIWEFF.

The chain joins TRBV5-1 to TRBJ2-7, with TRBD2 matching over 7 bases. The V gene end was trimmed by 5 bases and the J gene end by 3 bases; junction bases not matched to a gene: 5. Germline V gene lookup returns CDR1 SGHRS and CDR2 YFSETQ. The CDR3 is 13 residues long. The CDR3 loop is CASRIGRGYEQYF. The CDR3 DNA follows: TGCGCCAGCAGGATAGGGAGGGGCTACGAGCAGTACTTC.

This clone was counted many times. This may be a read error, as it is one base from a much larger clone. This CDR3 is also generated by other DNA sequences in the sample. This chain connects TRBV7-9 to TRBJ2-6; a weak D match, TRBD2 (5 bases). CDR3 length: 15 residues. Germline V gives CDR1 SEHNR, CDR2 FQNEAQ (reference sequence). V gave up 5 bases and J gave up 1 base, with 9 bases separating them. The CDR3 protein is CASSPTGSGANVLTF. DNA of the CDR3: TGTGCCAGCAGCCCGACGGGGTCTGGGGCCAACGTCCTGACTTTC.

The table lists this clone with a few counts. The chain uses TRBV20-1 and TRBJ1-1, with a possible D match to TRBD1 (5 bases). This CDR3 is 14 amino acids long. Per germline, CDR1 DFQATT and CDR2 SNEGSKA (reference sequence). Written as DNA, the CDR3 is TGCATTAACCCCGGGTCAGGGTTGGGTACTGAAGCTTTCTTT. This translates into CINPGSGLGTEAFF.

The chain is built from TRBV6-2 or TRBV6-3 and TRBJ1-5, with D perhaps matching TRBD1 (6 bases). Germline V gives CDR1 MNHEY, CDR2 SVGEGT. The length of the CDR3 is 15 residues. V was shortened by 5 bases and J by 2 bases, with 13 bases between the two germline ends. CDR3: CASSRGQFGNQPQHF. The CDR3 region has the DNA TGTGCCAGCAGTAGAGGACAGTTTGGCAATCAGCCCCAGCATTTT.

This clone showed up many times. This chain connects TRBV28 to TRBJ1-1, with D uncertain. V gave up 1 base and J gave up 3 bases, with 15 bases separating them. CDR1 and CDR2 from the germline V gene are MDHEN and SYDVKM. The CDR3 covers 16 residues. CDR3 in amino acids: CASSLYPSMGYTEAFF. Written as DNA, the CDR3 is TGTGCCAGCAGTTTATACCCTTCTATGGGGTACACTGAAGCTTTCTTT. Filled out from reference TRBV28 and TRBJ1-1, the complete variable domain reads DVKVTQSSRYLVKRTGEKVFLECVQDMDHENMFWYRQDPGLGLRLIYFSYDVKMKEKGDIPEGYSVSREKKERFSLILESASTNQTSMYLCASSLYPSMGYTEAFFGQGTRLTVV.